Listed here are 15 T cell receptor beta chains from one sample, sequenced in a study of blood T cells in healthy people across ages. A second 7 to 11 cycle PCR used barcoded and J-beta primers. In TCRdb, the 5' RACE reads were re-called with MiXCR into one record per CDR3 protein. The sample shows 900,000 to 950,000 distinct CDR3 sequences, about 28% of them seen only once. These data were likewise used in another study, on T cells of mothers and their children.

The sequenced sample was blood. All receptors come from a woman aged 40-49 years in good health.

The chain employs TRBV12-3 or TRBV12-4 and TRBJ2-7; 11 nucleotides agree with TRBD1. CDR3 size: 14 residues. J lost 3 bases, V lost 9 bases, and 7 bases had no gene match. In DNA, the CDR3 is TGTGCCAGGGAGTGGACAGGGGGCGGCTACGAGCAGTACTTC. This encodes CAREWTGGGYEQYF.

The V gene is TRBV20-1, the J gene TRBJ1-5, with D possibly being TRBD1 (5 bases). V dropped 8 bases and J dropped 4 bases, with 15 bases sitting between them. Germline assignment: CDR1 DFQATT and CDR2 SNEGSKA (reference sequence). There are 13 residues in the CDR3. The CDR3 sequence is CSSHLGLNQPQHF. In nucleotides, the CDR3 is TGCAGTTCCCACCTGGGACTAAATCAGCCCCAGCATTTT.

This clonotype was detected many times. The chain joins TRBV7-3 to TRBJ2-1; D gene uncertain. The V gene lost 5 bases and the J gene lost 2 bases, with 4 bases spanning the gap. The CDR3 has 12 residues. CDR1 and CDR2 (germline): SGHTA, FQGTGA. Here the CDR3 reads CASSLPYNEQFF. In DNA form, the CDR3 reads TGTGCCAGCAGCCTACCCTACAATGAGCAGTTCTTC.

The rearrangement links TRBV4-1 to TRBJ2-7; tentative D call: TRBD1 (6 bases). The ends were cut back, 3 bases at V and 2 bases at J, with 11 bases in the middle. The CDR3 is made up of 14 amino acids. Germline V lookup: CDR1 MGHRA, CDR2 YSYEKL. CDR3 nucleotide sequence: TGCGCCAGCAGCCAGCGACAGGCCCCCTACGAGCAGTACTTC. It codes for CASSQRQAPYEQYF.

The J gene is TRBJ2-7, the V gene TRBV12-3 or TRBV12-4, with 9 bases lining up with TRBD2. The CDR3 sequence is 15 residues long. With 6 bases clipped from V and 7 bases from J, the junction kept 13 bases outside the gene matches. CDR3 sequence reads: CASSLSGGTYNEQYF. CDR3 in DNA: TGTGCCAGCAGCCTGAGCGGGGGGACCTACAATGAGCAGTACTTC.

This clonotype was observed a handful of times. The J gene is TRBJ2-3, the V gene TRBV12-3 or TRBV12-4; 7 bases fit TRBD2. The CDR3 covers 16 residues. J was trimmed by 1 base and V by 3 bases; bases with no gene match: 7. CDR3 amino acids: CASSFASGVRTDTQYF. In nucleotides, the CDR3 is TGTGCCAGCAGTTTTGCGAGCGGGGTACGCACAGATACGCAGTATTTT.

This clonotype was picked up one time. The chain employs TRBV10-3 and TRBJ1-1; possibly TRBD1 for D (5 bases). The V gene's germline CDR1 is ENHRY and CDR2 SYGVKD. Trimming removed 3 bases at V and 0 bases at J, with 11 bases between. The CDR3 loop spans 15 amino acids. The CDR3 nucleotides are TGTGCCATCAGTGAACCGGGAGGGGTGAACACTGAAGCTTTCTTT. It yields the protein CAISEPGGVNTEAFF.

This clonotype turned up a few times. This rearrangement joins TRBV4-1 to TRBJ1-1, with a tentative D call TRBD1 (5 bases). V lost 0 bases to trimming and J lost 1 base, with 18 bases between them. The CDR3 covers 18 residues. The germline CDR1 and CDR2 sequences are MGHRA and YSYEKL. CDR3 sequence: CASSQDPPRQGKNTEAFF. The CDR3, as DNA: TGCGCCAGCAGCCAAGATCCCCCAAGGCAGGGAAAGAACACTGAAGCTTTCTTT.

The chain links TRBV18 to TRBJ2-1, with 7 bases matching TRBD1. The CDR3 has 14 residues. The V gene's germline CDR1 is KGHSH and CDR2 LQKENI. With 8 bases clipped from V and 4 bases from J, the junction kept 8 bases outside the gene matches. CDR3 coding DNA: TGTGCCAGCAAAGGGGGCGCGAGTTACAATGAGCAGTTCTTC. Translation: CASKGGASYNEQFF.

This clonotype was observed at least ten times. The rearrangement uses TRBV28 and TRBJ2-7; 9 nucleotides line up with TRBD2. The CDR3 totals 15 residues. The germline V gene has CDR1 MDHEN and CDR2 SYDVKM. Trimming cost V 6 bases and J 2 bases; bases outside gene matches: 8. CDR3 nucleotides: TGTGCCAGCAGCAACGTAGCGGGGGTAACCTACGAGCAGTACTTC. Residues: CASSNVAGVTYEQYF.

The table lists this clonotype with a few counts. This may be a read error, as it is one base from a much larger clone. The rearrangement uses TRBV28 and TRBJ2-3; a possible D gene is TRBD2 (6 bases). Germline lookup yields CDR1 MDHEN and CDR2 SYDVKM. This CDR3 region has 14 residues. This chain's CDR3 is CASRFSSGTDTQYF. The DNA for the CDR3 is TGTGCCAGCAGGTTCAGTAGCGGCACCGATACGCAGTATTTT.

This clonotype showed up many times. The genes are TRBV28 and TRBJ1-2, with D unclear. The CDR3 has 14 residues. Germline loops: CDR1 MDHEN, CDR2 SYDVKM. The V end was cut by 2 bases, the J end by 5 bases, with 12 bases between. The chain's CDR3 is CASSLTVPTYGYTF. The CDR3 DNA follows: TGTGCCAGCAGTTTAACTGTACCCACTTATGGCTACACCTTC.

This clonotype has ten or more counts. This sequence joins TRBV12-3 or TRBV12-4 and TRBJ1-2, with D perhaps matching TRBD1 (6 bases). The CDR3 extends over 15 amino acids. Trimming shortened V by 5 bases and J by 8 bases, and 21 bases separated the two germline ends. The CDR3 DNA reads TGTGCCAGCAGTCAGCGGGACAACCGGGGTAGGGGCTACACCTTC. Its translation is CASSQRDNRGRGYTF.

CDR3 protein: CASRNGQGGYNEQFF. CDR3 DNA: TGTGCCAGCAGAAACGGACAGGGGGGCTACAATGAGCAGTTCTTC. The chain recombines TRBV5-8 with TRBJ2-1, with 10 bases that match TRBD1. Germline CDR1 and CDR2: SGHTS and YDEGEE. There are 15 residues in the CDR3. With V trimmed by 5 bases and J by 3 bases, 5 bases remained unmatched.

This clonotype occurred a few times. V usage is TRBV7-3 and J usage is TRBJ2-1; the D gene is possibly TRBD1 (5 bases). The V end was cut by 1 base, the J end by 1 base, with 5 bases between. The CDR3 is 14 residues long. The germline gives CDR1 SGHTA, CDR2 FQGTGA. The CDR3 reads CASSLKGSYNEQFF. CDR3 bases: TGTGCCAGCAGCTTAAAGGGGTCCTACAATGAGCAGTTCTTC.